The 20 T cell receptor beta chains presented below share a single source sample, sequenced in a study of shared clonotypes between healthy human individuals. Sequenced by immunoSEQ multiplex PCR; TCRdb stores in-frame clones only, minus some. This table holds roughly 2.1 million clones, 93% found once. Positive CCR7 selection of CD45RO-negative cells yielded the naive CD8 cells, and terminally differentiated effector memory CD45RA+ cells were excluded. The sequencing input was naive CD8+ T cells from PBMCs. The receptors shown here come from a young man in good health. Some clones in this sample may be carry-over from other donors' samples.

The rearrangement uses TRBV6-1 and TRBJ2-7; D is uncertain. CDR3 length: 13 amino acids. The germline CDR1 and CDR2 sequences are MNHNS and SASEGT. Trimming shortened V by 3 bases and J by 2 bases, and 8 bases separated the two germline ends. In DNA form, the CDR3 reads TGTGCCAGCAGTGACGTCCAGGCCTACGAGCAGTACTTC. Encoded protein: CASSDVQAYEQYF.

The gene calls are TRBV7-9 and TRBJ1-1; D remains ambiguous. The ends were cut back, 7 bases at V and 5 bases at J, with 5 bases in the middle. The CDR3 spans 10 residues. In germline, CDR1 is SEHNR, CDR2 FQNEAQ (reference sequence). In DNA form, the CDR3 reads TGTGCCAGCACATGGACTGAAGCTTTCTTT. This codes for CASTWTEAFF.

Note on this clone: One end of the junction fails to match germline, which may point to a read error. V is TRBV29-1 and J is TRBJ1-2; 9 positions agree with TRBD1. Germline V gene sequence: CDR1 SQVTM, CDR2 ANQGSEA. The CDR3 consists of 13 residues. The CDR3 sequence: CSGETGTGYGYTF. The DNA for the CDR3 is TGCAGCGGTGAAACCGGGACAGGGTATGGCTACACCTTC. Supplemented by reference TRBV29-1 and TRBJ1-2, the full variable domain reads SAVISQKPSRDICQRGTSLTIQCQVDSQVTMMFWYRQQPGQSLTLIATANQGSEATYESGFVIDKFPISRPNLTFSTLTVSNMSPEDSSIYLCSGETGTGYGYTFGSGTRLTVV.

V is TRBV5-1 and J is TRBJ1-3; D is unresolved. This CDR3 region has 15 residues. From germline, CDR1 is SGHRS and CDR2 YFSETQ. V was cut by 7 bases and J by 0 bases, with 14 bases left in between. The CDR3 region is CASGDGPVSGNTIYF. Written as DNA, the CDR3 is TGCGCCAGCGGAGACGGTCCAGTCTCTGGAAACACCATATATTTT. The variable domain in full, completed from reference TRBV5-1 and TRBJ1-3, reads KAGVTQTPRYLIKTRGQQVTLSCSPISGHRSVSWYQQTPGQGLQFLFEYFSETQRNKGNFPGRFSGRQFSNSRSEMNVSTLELGDSALYLCASGDGPVSGNTIYFGEGSWLTVV.

The rearrangement uses TRBV7-6 and TRBJ2-3; 12 bases align to TRBD2. V was pared by 5 bases and J by 5 bases, with 8 bases of the junction left unmatched. Per germline, CDR1 SGHVS and CDR2 FNYEAQ. The CDR3 contains 16 residues. CDR3: CASSRLAGVPQDTQYF. CDR3 DNA: TGTGCCAGCAGCAGACTAGCGGGAGTTCCACAAGATACGCAGTATTTT.

In DNA form, the CDR3 reads TGTGCCAGCAGCGTCGAGCCGGGACAGGGTCGGTACGAGCAGTACTTC. Translated, it gives CASSVEPGQGRYEQYF. The chain has TRBV9 and TRBJ2-7, with 9 bases identical to TRBD1. CDR3 size: 16 residues. The germline gives CDR1 SGDLS, CDR2 YYNGEE. V lost 2 bases and J lost 4; bases outside the gene matches: 10.

Concerning this clone: The same CDR3 arises from other DNA sequences in this sample as well. V gene TRBV7-6 combines with J gene TRBJ2-7; 9 bases map to TRBD1. There are 15 residues in the CDR3. Germline V gives CDR1 SGHVS, CDR2 FNYEAQ. Germline trimming cut 5 bases from V and 0 bases from J; bases unmatched to any gene: 5. CDR3 loop: CASSPGQGSSYEQYF. CDR3 nucleotides: TGTGCCAGCAGCCCCGGACAGGGGAGCTCCTACGAGCAGTACTTC. Looking up the rest from reference TRBV7-6 and TRBJ2-7 gives the full variable domain: GAGVSQSPRYKVTKRGQDVALRCDPISGHVSLYWYRQALGQGPEFLTYFNYEAQQDKSGLPNDRFSAERPEGSISTLTIQRTEQRDSAMYRCASSPGQGSSYEQYFGPGTRLTVT.

The V call is TRBV9, the J call TRBJ2-7, with TRBD1 matching over 8 bases. Germline V gives CDR1 SGDLS, CDR2 YYNGEE. The J segment lost 5 bases and the V segment lost 4 bases, leaving 5 bases of the junction unmatched. This CDR3 region has 13 residues. The CDR3 coding sequence is TGTGCCAGCAGCCGGACAGGGCGGCACGAGCAGTACTTC. Translation gives CASSRTGRHEQYF. Combining the CDR3 with reference TRBV9 and TRBJ2-7 gives the whole variable domain DSGVTQTPKHLITATGQRVTLRCSPRSGDLSVYWYQQSLDQGLQFLIQYYNGEERAKGNILERFSAQQFPDLHSELNLSSLELGDSALYFCASSRTGRHEQYFGPGTRLTVT.

This clone appeared a single time. The chain joins TRBV29-1 to TRBJ2-1, with TRBD2 as a possible D gene (5 bases). CDR3 length equals 16 residues. Germline CDR1 and CDR2: SQVTM and ANQGSEA. V lost 4 bases and J lost 10, with 26 bases in between. CDR3 in DNA: TGCAGCGTTGTTATGGGGAGAAGGGAAAAAATGCGGGAGCAGTTCTTC. The encoded protein is CSVVMGRREKMREQFF.

V is TRBV7-9 and J is TRBJ2-2; the D gene is possibly TRBD2 (6 bases). Germline CDR1 is SEHNR and CDR2 is FQNEAQ (reference sequence). The CDR3 runs to 15 residues. The V end lost 5 bases, the J end lost 5 bases, and 15 bases lay between the germline ends. The CDR3 DNA is TGTGCCAGCAGCCGCCCGGAGGAGGGGACCGGGGAGCTGTTTTTT. Encoded protein: CASSRPEEGTGELFF. The complete variable domain, with remaining parts taken from reference TRBV7-9 and TRBJ2-2, reads DTGVSQNPRHKITKRGQNVTFRCDPISEHNRLYWYRQTLGQGPEFLTYFQNEAQLEKSRLLSDRFSAERPKGSFSTLEIQRTEQGDSAMYLCASSRPEEGTGELFFGEGSRLTVL.

The chain has TRBV6-5 and TRBJ2-1, with 13 bases lining up with TRBD2. Trimming removed 7 bases from V and 7 bases from J; junction bases left unmatched: 7. Germline assignment: CDR1 MNHEY and CDR2 SVGAGI. The CDR3 spans 15 residues. The CDR3 region has the DNA TGTGCCAGCACCTTACTAGCGGGAGGGGTGAATGAGCAGTTCTTC. Its protein product is CASTLLAGGVNEQFF.

J is TRBJ1-1 and V is TRBV19; D unclear. The germline gives CDR1 LNHDA, CDR2 SQIVND (reference sequence). Trimming removed 2 bases at V and 11 bases at J, with 18 bases between. CDR3 length: 14 residues. The CDR3 loop reads CASSIPALMKEAFF. DNA of the CDR3: TGTGCCAGTAGTATACCAGCCCTGATGAAGGAGGCTTTCTTT.

The V call is TRBV9, the J call TRBJ1-1, with 7 bases identical to TRBD1. V was clipped by 4 bases and J by 5 bases; unmatched bases: 14. Germline assignment: CDR1 SGDLS and CDR2 YYNGEE. This CDR3 spans 16 amino acids. In DNA form, the CDR3 reads TGTGCCAGCAGCTTAGAGGGGGCGAGTCCACGGACTGAAGCTTTCTTT. This sequence encodes CASSLEGASPRTEAFF. Variable domain in full (rest from reference TRBV9 and TRBJ1-1): DSGVTQTPKHLITATGQRVTLRCSPRSGDLSVYWYQQSLDQGLQFLIQYYNGEERAKGNILERFSAQQFPDLHSELNLSSLELGDSALYFCASSLEGASPRTEAFFGQGTRLTVV.

The chain employs TRBV27 and TRBJ2-7, with TRBD2 matching 9 bases. J gave up 2 bases and V 9 bases, and 8 bases lay outside the gene matches. Germline V gene lookup returns CDR1 MNHEY and CDR2 SMNVEV (reference sequence). The CDR3 length is 14 residues. This CDR3 is CASQTSGPTYEQYF. For the CDR3, the DNA is TGTGCCAGTCAAACTAGCGGGCCTACCTACGAGCAGTACTTC.

The genes are TRBV9 and TRBJ2-3; 8 positions agree with TRBD2. CDR1 and CDR2 (germline): SGDLS, YYNGEE. The junction had 11 bases not matched to a gene; V was cut back by 3 bases and J by 5 bases. CDR3 length equals 16 residues. The CDR3 loop is CASSAGREAARDTQYF. The CDR3 DNA follows: TGTGCCAGCAGCGCGGGGCGGGAGGCAGCGAGAGATACGCAGTATTTT.

V and J are TRBV4-3 and TRBJ2-2; no definite D call. Trimming pared 5 bases from V and 5 bases from J, leaving 12 bases between. CDR1 and CDR2 (germline): LGHNA, YSLEER. CDR3 length equals 14 residues. The CDR3: CASSYKGRTGELFF. CDR3 sequence (DNA): TGCGCCAGCAGCTACAAGGGCAGAACCGGGGAGCTGTTTTTT.

The rearrangement links TRBV28 to TRBJ2-2; a possible D gene is TRBD1 (6 bases). The V gene lost 3 bases and the J gene lost 2 bases, with 10 bases spanning the gap. CDR1 MDHEN and CDR2 SYDVKM come from the germline V gene. CDR3 length: 15 residues. CDR3 in amino acids: CASSLRTENTGELFF. CDR3 coding DNA: TGTGCCAGCAGTTTGCGGACAGAAAACACCGGGGAGCTGTTTTTT.

This chain uses TRBV7-9 with TRBJ2-7, with D possibly matching TRBD2 (5 bases). The CDR3 extends over 14 amino acids. CDR1 and CDR2 (germline): SEHNR, FQNEAQ (reference sequence). V was cut by 2 bases and J by 5 bases, with 13 bases left in between. The CDR3: CASSLSRGNNEQYF. CDR3 sequence (DNA): TGTGCCAGCAGCTTAAGTCGGGGTAACAACGAGCAGTACTTC.

This chain joins TRBV5-8 and TRBJ1-2; 9 nucleotides match TRBD1. V was pared by 5 bases and J by 4 bases, with 6 bases of the junction left unmatched. The CDR3 is made up of 14 amino acids. Germline V gene sequence: CDR1 SGHTS, CDR2 YDEGEE. The CDR3 nucleotides read TGTGCCAGCAGACCCCGGACAGGGGCCTATGGCTACACCTTC. Translated: CASRPRTGAYGYTF.

V gene TRBV6-6 combines with J gene TRBJ2-5; 10 bases fit TRBD2. The end of the DNA is better explained by TRBJ2-7, so the J call may be wrong. CDR1 is MNHNY and CDR2 is SVGAGI in the germline V gene (reference sequence). There are 14 residues in the CDR3. In DNA, the CDR3 is TGTGCCAGCAGTAGCGGGAGGGCTCATTACGAGCAGTACTTC. Encoded protein: CASSSGRAHYEQYF.